Below are 32 T cell receptor beta chains sequenced from a single sample in a study of T cell responses to AZD1222 COVID-19 vaccine. TCRdb keeps only in-frame clones here, not all; method: immunoSEQ multiplex PCR. The sample holds about 140,000 clones, roughly 92% seen once. The specimen was peripheral blood, collected 28 days after the second AZD1222 dose. Source of these receptors: an adult who received the AZD1222 COVID-19 vaccine.

This chain joins TRBV6-1 and TRBJ2-7; D may be TRBD1 or TRBD2 (6 bases each). CDR1 is MNHNS, CDR2 SASEGT, per germline. Deletions cut 1 base from V and 2 bases from J, with 9 bases between. This CDR3 region has 14 residues. The CDR3 spells CASSEGGATYEQYF. Here the CDR3 DNA reads TGTGCCAGCAGTGAAGGGGGGGCTACCTACGAGCAGTACTTC.

This chain uses TRBV6-5 with TRBJ1-2; TRBD1 matches at 10 bases. This CDR3 comprises 13 residues. Per the germline V gene, CDR1 is MNHEY and CDR2 is SVGAGI. After removal of 8 bases from V and 5 bases from J, the junction contained 5 bases not matched to a gene. CDR3 nucleotides: TGTGCCAGCGGTTGGACAGGGGGATATGGCTACACCTTC. It encodes CASGWTGGYGYTF.

The rearrangement links TRBV6-2 or TRBV6-3 to TRBJ2-7; tentative D call: TRBD1 (6 bases). The CDR3 totals 12 residues. Germline V gene data show CDR1 as MNHEY and CDR2 as SVGEGT. The V and J ends lost 6 bases and 4 bases respectively, with 10 bases between them. The CDR3 DNA follows: TGTGCCAGCAGCTCGCAGGGGTACGAGCAGTACGTC. Its protein is CASSSQGYEQYV.

The CDR3 DNA reads TGTGCCAGCTCACCACGAGGGACAGGGGATCAGCCCCAGCATTTT. It yields the protein CASSPRGTGDQPQHF. The V call is TRBV18, the J call TRBJ1-5, with 10 bases matching TRBD1. Losses at the gene ends were 1 base for V and 5 bases for J; bases not matched to a gene: 2. This CDR3 contains 15 residues. CDR1 is KGHSH, CDR2 LQKENI, per germline.

The J gene is TRBJ2-1, the V gene TRBV5-4, with 8 bases aligning to TRBD2. V gave up 1 base and J gave up 5 bases; unmatched junction bases: 11. Germline V gene lookup returns CDR1 SGHNT and CDR2 YYREEE (reference sequence). This CDR3 is 17 amino acids long. This chain's CDR3 is CASSLNIAGGPHNEQFF. CDR3 DNA sequence: TGTGCCAGCAGCTTGAACATCGCGGGGGGCCCCCACAATGAGCAGTTCTTC.

V and J are TRBV6-5 and TRBJ1-1, with D possibly matching TRBD1 (5 bases). CDR1 and CDR2 from the germline V gene are MNHEY and SVGAGI. Trimming took off 2 bases at V and 0 bases at J, with 13 bases between the two ends. The CDR3 is made up of 16 amino acids. The CDR3 DNA is TGTGCCAGCAGTTACGGGGCCCCGGCAATGAACACTGAAGCTTTCTTT. Encoded protein: CASSYGAPAMNTEAFF.

The chain carries TRBV2 and TRBJ1-2; D is uncertain. Germline CDR1 and CDR2: SNHLY and FYNNEI. The ends were cut back, 2 bases at V and 0 bases at J, with 1 base in the middle. This CDR3 has 12 residues. The CDR3 sequence: CASSESNYGYTF. The DNA of the CDR3 is TGTGCCAGCAGTGAATCTAACTATGGCTACACCTTC.

Notes on this clone: Other DNA sequences in the same sample also yield this CDR3. As DNA, the CDR3 is TGTGCCAGCTCGTCCACGGTCTCGAGCTCCTACGAGCAGTACGTC. This sequence encodes CASSSTVSSSYEQYV. V usage is TRBV6-5 and J usage is TRBJ2-7, with D unresolved. V was shortened by 8 bases and J by 0 bases, with 17 bases between the two germline ends. The V gene's germline CDR1 is MNHEY and CDR2 SVGAGI. There are 15 residues in the CDR3.

V gene TRBV11-2 combines with J gene TRBJ1-1; D is unclear. This CDR3 is built from 14 residues. V was pared by 0 bases and J by 1 base, with 6 bases between. The germline V gene has CDR1 SGHAT and CDR2 FQNNGV. The chain's CDR3 is CASSLDPPNTEAFF. The CDR3 DNA reads TGTGCCAGCAGCTTAGACCCTCCGAACACTGAAGCTTTCTTT.

The chain combines TRBV27 with TRBJ1-1, with 7 bases fitting TRBD1. Germline CDR1 is MNHEY and CDR2 is SMNVEV (reference sequence). J lost 0 bases, V lost 4 bases, and 5 bases had no gene match. There are 15 residues in the CDR3. CDR3 loop: CASSSPRGMNTEAFF. Written as DNA, the CDR3 is TGTGCCAGCAGTTCACCCAGGGGGATGAACACTGAAGCTTTCTTT.

CDR3 in amino acids: CAISDRTSGRAGQYF. The CDR3 region has the DNA TGTGCCATCAGTGACAGAACTAGCGGGAGGGCCGGGCAGTACTTC. This chain links TRBV10-3 with TRBJ2-7; TRBD2 agrees at 13 bases. The CDR3 is made up of 15 amino acids. Germline V gene data show CDR1 as ENHRY and CDR2 as SYGVKD. V trimming: 3 bases; J trimming: 9 bases; junction bases outside the gene matches: 8.

This sequence joins TRBV5-6 and TRBJ1-2; 10 bases line up with TRBD1. After removal of 4 bases from V and 4 bases from J, the junction contained 1 base not matched to a gene. Germline V lookup: CDR1 SGHDT, CDR2 YYEEEE. The CDR3 has 13 residues. The CDR3 nucleotides are TGTGCCAGCAGCGGGACAGGGGTCTATGGCTACACCTTC. Its protein product is CASSGTGVYGYTF.

The chain links TRBV4-3 to TRBJ1-6; TRBD1 is a possible D gene (5 bases). Trimming removed 3 bases from V and 8 bases from J, with 14 bases in between. Germline CDR1 is LGHNA and CDR2 is YSLEER. The CDR3 covers 15 residues. CDR3 protein: CASSHGGEGYSPLHF. CDR3 DNA: TGCGCCAGCAGCCACGGGGGAGAGGGATATTCACCCCTCCACTTT.

V is TRBV3-1 (or the pseudogene TRBV3-2) and J is TRBJ2-1; 13 bases align to TRBD2. Germline CDR1 reads LGHDT; CDR2 reads YNNKEL (reference sequence). With 5 bases clipped from V and 2 bases from J, the junction kept 0 bases outside the gene matches. The CDR3 consists of 15 residues. The CDR3 region is CASSGTSGTYNEQFF. DNA for the CDR3: TGTGCCAGCAGCGGGACTAGCGGGACCTACAATGAGCAGTTCTTC.

The chain employs TRBV6-2 or TRBV6-3 and TRBJ1-5, with D uncertain. In germline, CDR1 is MNHEY, CDR2 SVGEGT. The CDR3 totals 13 residues. V was trimmed by 3 bases and J by 6 bases, leaving 9 bases between them. CDR3 DNA sequence: TGTGCCAGCAGTTATACCGGCGGTCAGCCCCAGCATTTT. Protein: CASSYTGGQPQHF.

CDR3 bases: TGCGCCAGCAGTGATCCGACCTCAGCGGGGGACTACAATGAGCAGTTCTTC. It codes for CASSDPTSAGDYNEQFF. The chain combines TRBV10-1 with TRBJ2-1, with 8 bases that match TRBD2. The CDR3 runs 17 residues. Germline V CDR1 and CDR2: WNHNN, SYGVQD (reference sequence). V trimming: 3 bases; J trimming: 3 bases; junction bases outside the gene matches: 10.

This clone was picked up one time. The chain has TRBV11-2 and TRBJ1-2, with 7 bases fitting TRBD1. Losses at the gene ends were 1 base for V and 2 bases for J; bases not matched to a gene: 4. CDR3 size: 15 residues. Germline assignment: CDR1 SGHAT and CDR2 FQNNGV. CDR3 region: CASSLGEGQNYGYTF. As DNA, the CDR3 is TGTGCCAGCAGCTTAGGCGAGGGACAGAACTATGGCTACACCTTC.

This rearrangement joins TRBV19 to TRBJ2-1; 9 positions match TRBD2. The germline V gene encodes CDR1 LNHDA and CDR2 SQIVND (reference sequence). The junction had 1 base not matched to a gene; V was cut back by 3 bases and J by 1 base. The CDR3 consists of 15 residues. CDR3 nucleotide sequence: TGTGCCAGTAGTATGCTAGCGGGATCCTACAATGAGCAGTTCTTC. It translates to CASSMLAGSYNEQFF. Complete variable domain (other parts from reference TRBV19 and TRBJ2-1): DGGITQSPKYLFRKEGQNVTLSCEQNLNHDAMYWYRQDPGQGLRLIYYSQIVNDFQKGDIAEGYSVSREKKESFPLTVTSAQKNPTAFYLCASSMLAGSYNEQFFGPGTRLTVL.

The rearrangement joins TRBV5-6 to TRBJ2-1, with D tentatively TRBD2 (6 bases). Germline CDR1 and CDR2: SGHDT and YYEEEE. Trimming removed 6 bases at V and 0 bases at J, with 13 bases between. CDR3 size: 15 residues. CDR3 residues: CASIKGLTSYNEQFF. CDR3 in DNA: TGTGCCAGCATCAAGGGACTGACCTCCTACAATGAGCAGTTCTTC.

The genes are TRBV7-9 and TRBJ1-6, with TRBD1 matching over 9 bases. J gave up 4 bases and V 2 bases, and 12 bases lay outside the gene matches. This CDR3 region has 19 residues. Germline V gene data show CDR1 as SEHNR and CDR2 as FQNEAQ (reference sequence). CDR3 sequence: CASSLFYPRDRDYNSPLHF. The CDR3 DNA reads as TGTGCCAGCAGCTTATTCTATCCACGGGACAGGGATTATAATTCACCCCTCCACTTT.

The chain employs TRBV19 and TRBJ2-2; 9 nucleotides align to TRBD1. The CDR3 runs to 15 residues. CDR1 and CDR2 from the germline V gene are LNHDA and SQIVND (reference sequence). After removal of 5 bases from V and 4 bases from J, the junction contained 5 bases not matched to a gene. The CDR3 is CASSARDRVTGELFF. The CDR3 DNA reads TGTGCCAGTAGTGCCCGGGACAGGGTCACCGGGGAGCTGTTTTTT.

V gene TRBV11-2 combines with J gene TRBJ1-4, with a tentative D call TRBD1 (5 bases). V was clipped by 4 bases and J by 8 bases, with 14 bases between them. The CDR3 loop spans 14 amino acids. From germline, CDR1 is SGHAT and CDR2 FQNNGV. The CDR3 DNA reads as TGTGCCAGCAGCTCCGGGGGACCGGTGGAAAAACTGTTTTTT. This sequence encodes CASSSGGPVEKLFF.

The CDR3 reads CASSRRRGMRYGYTF. In DNA form, the CDR3 reads TGTGCCAGCTCAAGACGCAGGGGAATGCGCTATGGCTACACCTTC. The chain joins TRBV18 to TRBJ1-2, with D perhaps matching TRBD1 (6 bases). CDR1 KGHSH and CDR2 LQKENI come from the germline V gene. CDR3 length: 15 amino acids. V was clipped by 5 bases and J by 4 bases, with 17 bases between them.

The chain couples TRBV28 to TRBJ1-4, with D perhaps TRBD1 (6 bases). CDR3 size: 15 residues. Germline CDR1 MDHEN, CDR2 SYDVKM. Trimming removed 5 bases at V and 1 base at J, with 11 bases between. The CDR3 bases are TGTGCCAGCAGTCCGTACAGGGTAACTAATGAAAAACTGTTTTTT. The encoded protein is CASSPYRVTNEKLFF.

This chain links TRBV2 with TRBJ1-5, with TRBD1 as a possible D gene (5 bases). Trimming left V 7 bases short and J 0 bases short, with 22 bases between. The CDR3 loop spans 18 amino acids. CDR1 SNHLY and CDR2 FYNNEI come from the germline V gene. DNA of the CDR3: TGTGCCAGCATGGGGTCGCGACGGGACTCATATAGCAATCAGCCCCAGCATTTT. Its translation is CASMGSRRDSYSNQPQHF.

V usage is TRBV4-1 and J usage is TRBJ1-6; 8 nucleotides line up with TRBD1. Per germline, CDR1 MGHRA and CDR2 YSYEKL. The V gene end was trimmed by 1 base and the J gene end by 9 bases; junction bases not matched to a gene: 11. CDR3 length equals 17 residues. CDR3 residues: CASSQGRTGFRGSPLHF. DNA for the CDR3: TGCGCCAGCAGCCAAGGAAGGACAGGGTTCCGGGGTTCACCCCTCCACTTT.

The genes are TRBV19 and TRBJ1-5, with TRBD1 as a possible D gene (5 bases). The germline gives CDR1 LNHDA, CDR2 SQIVND (reference sequence). The CDR3 has 15 residues. Trimming shortened V by 5 bases and J by 1 base, and 12 bases separated the two germline ends. This chain's CDR3 is CASSSGRGSNQPQHF. CDR3 in DNA: TGTGCCAGTAGTTCAGGGAGAGGAAGCAATCAGCCCCAGCATTTT. Filled out from reference TRBV19 and TRBJ1-5, the complete variable domain reads DGGITQSPKYLFRKEGQNVTLSCEQNLNHDAMYWYRQDPGQGLRLIYYSQIVNDFQKGDIAEGYSVSREKKESFPLTVTSAQKNPTAFYLCASSSGRGSNQPQHFGDGTRLSIL.

The rearrangement links TRBV20-1 to TRBJ2-1; D is unresolved. The CDR3 extends over 11 amino acids. V was trimmed by 3 bases and J by 7 bases, leaving 7 bases between them. Looked up from germline, CDR1 is DFQATT and CDR2 is SNEGSKA (reference sequence). CDR3 protein: CSASILNEQFF. Written as DNA, the CDR3 is TGCAGTGCTAGCATCTTGAATGAGCAGTTCTTC.

CDR3 in DNA: TGTGCCAGCTTCGGGACAGGGGGGGCCAATGAGCAGTTCTTC. Protein: CASFGTGGANEQFF. The chain carries TRBV7-9 and TRBJ2-1; TRBD1 aligns across 11 bases. J gave up 6 bases and V 8 bases, and 6 bases lay outside the gene matches. CDR3 length equals 14 residues. Germline loops: CDR1 SEHNR, CDR2 FQNEAQ (reference sequence).

The genes are TRBV6-5 and TRBJ2-1; 9 bases match TRBD2. Trimming cost V 0 bases and J 8 bases; bases outside gene matches: 5. The CDR3 is 15 residues long. The germline V gene has CDR1 MNHEY and CDR2 SVGAGI. This CDR3 reads CASSYSLAGRDEQFF. Here the CDR3 DNA reads TGTGCCAGCAGTTACTCGCTAGCGGGACGAGATGAGCAGTTCTTC.

Concerning this clone itself: The sample contains more than one DNA sequence encoding this CDR3. The chain links TRBV15 to TRBJ1-2, with D hard to call. Trimming stripped 0 bases from V and 6 bases from J, with 8 bases between. The CDR3 covers 13 residues. In germline, CDR1 is LNHNV, CDR2 YYDKDF (reference sequence). CDR3 DNA sequence: TGTGCCACCAGCAGAGAGGAGGGTGATGGCTACACCTTC. This encodes CATSREEGDGYTF.

DNA of the CDR3: TGCAGTGCCAAGAGCTATGGCTACACCTTC. Translated: CSAKSYGYTF. The V and J genes are TRBV20-1 and TRBJ1-2; the D is unclear. The V gene lost 6 bases and the J gene lost 4 bases, with 6 bases spanning the gap. Germline V lookup: CDR1 DFQATT, CDR2 SNEGSKA (reference sequence). The CDR3 loop spans 10 amino acids.